The sequence of this T cell receptor (beta chain) was determined in a study of cytomegalovirus exposure and HLA in healthy donors. PCR amplification relied on 60 Vbeta primers (plus 13 Jbeta primers). The repertoire was sequenced with immunoSEQ multiplex PCR; TCRdb's copy has only in-frame clones and lacks some. Found here are about 160,000 clones, 81% of them singletons; the top ten hold roughly 2%. The sequence was obtained from a woman between 18 and 30 years old in good health and CMV-seronegative. The sample comprised PBMCs.

The CDR3 region has the DNA TGTGCCATCAACCCAGGGTGGGGAGAAAAACTGTTTTTT. It specifies CAINPGWGEKLFF. This chain links TRBV10-3 with TRBJ1-4; D is possibly TRBD1 (5 bases). CDR3 length equals 13 residues. V was clipped by 7 bases and J by 8 bases, with 14 bases between them. The germline V gene encodes CDR1 ENHRY and CDR2 SYGVKD.